A single sample gave rise to the 8 T cell receptor beta chains below, sequenced in a study of cytomegalovirus exposure and HLA in healthy donors. 60 Vbeta and 13 Jbeta primers were used in PCR. Sequencing was performed with immunoSEQ multiplex PCR; in TCRdb, only in-frame clones are kept and a portion is missing. The clone table shows some 120,000 clones, with the ten largest holding roughly 2%. The sequencing input was PBMCs. Receptor source: a woman aged 55-69 years in good health and CMV-seronegative.

This chain uses TRBV10-2 with TRBJ1-5, with D possibly being TRBD1 (6 bases). Trimming took 9 bases from V and 5 from J, leaving 20 bases between them. Germline assignment: CDR1 WSHSY and CDR2 SAAADI. The CDR3 is 15 amino acids. CDR3 DNA: TGCGCCAGTCAGGGGACCCAGGGTCGGGATCAGCCCCAGCATTTT. This translates into CASQGTQGRDQPQHF.

The genes are TRBV6-6 and TRBJ2-7; unclear D gene. This CDR3 has 14 residues. V was shortened by 6 bases and J by 7 bases, with 19 bases between the two germline ends. In germline, CDR1 is MNHNY, CDR2 SVGAGI (reference sequence). The CDR3 spells CASSPRREPKEQYF. The CDR3 coding sequence is TGTGCCAGCAGCCCGCGCCGAGAACCGAAGGAGCAGTACTTC.

The rearrangement joins TRBV27 to TRBJ1-4; the D gene is possibly TRBD1 (5 bases). This CDR3 comprises 14 residues. Trimming stripped 9 bases from V and 4 bases from J, with 15 bases between. CDR1 and CDR2 from the germline V gene are MNHEY and SMNVEV (reference sequence). The CDR3 region has the DNA TGTGCCAGTCGGGGGAGTGAGGATAATGAAAAACTGTTTTTT. Translation: CASRGSEDNEKLFF.

The chain has TRBV9 and TRBJ2-3; maybe TRBD2 (6 bases). Germline lookup yields CDR1 SGDLS and CDR2 YYNGEE. The CDR3 extends over 22 amino acids. V was trimmed by 1 base and J by 2 bases, leaving 32 bases between them. This CDR3 reads CASSVSPVVEPRGGTLTDTQYF. The CDR3 nucleotides are TGTGCCAGCAGCGTATCCCCTGTTGTTGAACCTAGGGGCGGGACCCTCACAGATACGCAGTATTTT.

CDR3 region: CASRSQGSSYNEQFF. Written as DNA, the CDR3 is TGTGCCAGCAGGTCGCAGGGAAGCTCCTACAATGAGCAGTTCTTC. The chain joins TRBV7-3 to TRBJ2-1; a weak D match, TRBD1 (5 bases). V lost 6 bases and J 0 bases, leaving 12 bases between the germline ends. CDR1 is SGHTA, CDR2 FQGTGA, per germline. The CDR3 covers 15 residues.

The rearrangement joins TRBV28 to TRBJ2-5; TRBD1 matches 8 bases. Germline assignment: CDR1 MDHEN and CDR2 SYDVKM. The V segment lost 5 bases and the J segment 2 bases; nucleotides outside the gene matches: 10. The CDR3 length is 16 residues. The CDR3 loop reads CASSKTGEKVQETQYF. In nucleotides, the CDR3 is TGTGCCAGCAGTAAGACAGGGGAAAAGGTTCAAGAGACCCAGTACTTC. The variable domain in full, completed from reference TRBV28 and TRBJ2-5, reads DVKVTQSSRYLVKRTGEKVFLECVQDMDHENMFWYRQDPGLGLRLIYFSYDVKMKEKGDIPEGYSVSREKKERFSLILESASTNQTSMYLCASSKTGEKVQETQYFGPGTRLLVL.

V is TRBV2 and J is TRBJ2-1, with D unresolved. Germline lookup yields CDR1 SNHLY and CDR2 FYNNEI. V lost 4 bases to trimming and J lost 2 bases, with 9 bases between them. The CDR3 contains 14 residues. CDR3 nucleotides: TGTGCCAGCAGTGTCGTCGGAGCCTACAATGAGCAGTTCTTC. This translates into CASSVVGAYNEQFF.

The rearrangement joins TRBV19 to TRBJ2-5, with 8 bases matching TRBD2. V lost 5 bases to trimming and J lost 5 bases; unmatched junction nucleotides: 10. CDR3 length equals 15 residues. Germline lookup yields CDR1 LNHDA and CDR2 SQIVND (reference sequence). CDR3 in amino acids: CASSGGGGRTETQYF. DNA for the CDR3: TGTGCCAGTAGTGGGGGCGGGGGGCGGACGGAGACCCAGTACTTC.